The present T cell receptor beta chain was sequenced within a study of identical twins. A template switching step contributed a universal primer site, while unique molecular identifiers were present in the cDNA. TCRdb fed the 5' RACE reads into MiXCR, producing one record per CDR3 protein. This sample has 350,000 or so distinct CDR3 sequences, with approximately 8.8% found just once. Germline CDR1 and CDR2: WSHSY and SAAADI. The V gene end was trimmed by 7 bases and the J gene end by 4 bases; junction bases not matched to a gene: 13. The CDR3 covers 17 residues. This clonotype appeared a few times. Its antigen is not known. General observations from the study: Out-of-frame alpha sequences shared between twins exhibited an excess of low generation probability.

Only healthy Caucasians were enrolled as donors. The origin of this receptor is a woman aged 45-60 years in good health. Material: naive T cells sorted from blood. The chain recombines TRBV10-2 with TRBJ2-2, with 9 bases matching TRBD1. DNA for the CDR3: TGCGCCAGCAAAACTACCGGACAGGGGCGGGTCACCGGGGAGCTGTTTTTT. Its translation is CASKTTGQGRVTGELFF.